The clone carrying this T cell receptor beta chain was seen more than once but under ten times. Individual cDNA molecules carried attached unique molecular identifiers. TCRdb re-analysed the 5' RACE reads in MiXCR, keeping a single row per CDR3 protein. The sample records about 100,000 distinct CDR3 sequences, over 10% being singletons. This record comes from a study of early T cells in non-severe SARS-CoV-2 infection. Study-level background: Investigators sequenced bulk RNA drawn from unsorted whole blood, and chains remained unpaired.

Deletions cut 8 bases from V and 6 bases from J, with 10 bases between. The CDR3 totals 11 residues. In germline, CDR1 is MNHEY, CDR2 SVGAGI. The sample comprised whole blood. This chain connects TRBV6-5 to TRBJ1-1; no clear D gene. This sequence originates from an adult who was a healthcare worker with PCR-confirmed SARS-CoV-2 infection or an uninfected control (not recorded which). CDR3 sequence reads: CASRSWAEAFF. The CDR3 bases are TGTGCCAGCCGATCATGGGCTGAAGCTTTCTTT.